This T cell receptor beta chain was identified during a study of blood T cell repertoires in COVID-19. Study-level information: Sample material is recorded as cDNA or gDNA derived from T cells, B-cell-depleted T cells, or PBMCs.

The germline CDR1 and CDR2 sequences are SGHRS and YFSETQ. After removal of 0 bases from V and 2 bases from J, the junction contained 2 bases not matched to a gene. There are 15 residues in the CDR3. This clone was seen only once. Authors' processing steps: The authors estimated nucleated cell counts from reference gene primer amplification. Profiling relied on immunoSEQ multiplex PCR, and the TCRdb table lists in-frame clones only, not all of them. From that table come the V and J calls and clone size; the DNA was used to work out D and trimming. The sample carries roughly 150,000 clones, about 86% recorded once.

Material: peripheral blood. The chain employs TRBV5-1 and TRBJ1-5; TRBD1 agrees at 7 bases. The TCR comes from a woman between 65 and 79 years old who had recovered from COVID-19. CDR3 nucleotides: TGCGCCAGCAGCTTGGCAGGGACAGGCAATCAGCCCCAGCATTTT. It translates to CASSLAGTGNQPQHF.